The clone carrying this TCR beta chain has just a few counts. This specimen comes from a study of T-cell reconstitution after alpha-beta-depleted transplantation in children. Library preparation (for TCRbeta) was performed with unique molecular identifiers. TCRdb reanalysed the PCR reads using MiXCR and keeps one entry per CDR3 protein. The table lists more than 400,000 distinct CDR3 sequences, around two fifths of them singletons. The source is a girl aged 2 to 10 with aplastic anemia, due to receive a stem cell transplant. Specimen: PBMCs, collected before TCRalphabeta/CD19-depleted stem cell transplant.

The CDR3 region has the DNA TGTGCCAGCAGCTTAGATGGACTCTTCGAGACCCAGTACTTC. Protein product: CASSLDGLFETQYF. This chain connects TRBV7-2 to TRBJ2-5, with D perhaps matching TRBD2 (5 bases). The germline CDR1 and CDR2 sequences are SGHTA and FQGNSA. The CDR3 extends over 14 amino acids. Trimming removed 1 base from V and 5 bases from J, with 11 bases in between. Based on the CDR3 plus reference TRBV7-2 and TRBJ2-5, the full variable domain is GAGVSQSPSNKVTEKGKDVELRCDPISGHTALYWYRQSLGQGLEFLIYFQGNSAPDKSGLPSDRFSAERTGGSVSTLTIQRTQQEDSAVYLCASSLDGLFETQYFGPGTRLLVL.